This TCR beta chain was identified during a study of CD8+ T cells in alopecia areata. CDR1 is NNHNN and CDR2 is SYGAGS in the germline V gene (reference sequence). V was pared by 5 bases and J by 0 bases, with 13 bases between. The length of the CDR3 is 15 residues. Cutaneous lymph nodes were pooled and cells sorted by CD4, CD8alpha, NKG2D, NKG2ACE and more. This clone appeared a few times. The antigen is unknown. Gene names are mouse gene names. The read stops 4 residues short of the end of the CDR3; the missing end is completed from the germline J gene. Extraction of RNA preceded its reverse transcription into cDNA, which served as the sequencing template. The repertoire was sequenced with immunoSEQ multiplex PCR; TCRdb's copy has only in-frame clones and lacks some. The sample includes 270,000 or so clones, none of them occurring once. Study-wide findings and caveats: Researchers report lesional scalp, most notably alopecia totalis/universalis, outstripped normal scalp in clonality.

The receptor was derived from a C3H/HeJ mouse with alopecia areata. The MHC haplotype of the strain is H2-k. The rearrangement joins TRBV13-2 to TRBJ2-3, with D maybe TRBD1 (6 bases). Specimen: CD4+ T cells sorted from a lymph node. CDR3 region: CASGVRDTSAETLYF. Incomplete CDR3 DNA: TGTGCCAGCGGGGTCCGGGACACTAGTGCAGAA.